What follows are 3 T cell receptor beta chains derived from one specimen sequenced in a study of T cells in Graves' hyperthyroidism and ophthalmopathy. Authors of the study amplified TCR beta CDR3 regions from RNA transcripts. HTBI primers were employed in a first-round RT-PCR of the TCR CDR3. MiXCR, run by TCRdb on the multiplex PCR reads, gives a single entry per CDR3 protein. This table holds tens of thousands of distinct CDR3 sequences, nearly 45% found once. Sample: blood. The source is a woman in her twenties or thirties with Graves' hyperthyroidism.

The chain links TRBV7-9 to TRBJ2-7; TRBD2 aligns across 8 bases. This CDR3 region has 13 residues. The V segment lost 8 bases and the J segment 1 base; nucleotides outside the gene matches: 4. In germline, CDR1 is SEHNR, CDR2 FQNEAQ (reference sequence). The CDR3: CASEPSGSYEQYF. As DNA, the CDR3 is TGTGCCAGCGAGCCTAGCGGGTCCTACGAGCAGTACTTC.

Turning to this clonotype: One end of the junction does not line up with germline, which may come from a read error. Written as DNA, the CDR3 is TGTGCCTCCAGCAGAGATGTTGCTACAACTACTGGGGAGCTGTTTTTT. Its translation is CASSRDVATTTGELFF. The chain uses TRBV15 and TRBJ2-2; D is uncertain. Looked up from germline, CDR1 is LNHNV and CDR2 is YYDKDF (reference sequence). The length of the CDR3 is 16 residues.

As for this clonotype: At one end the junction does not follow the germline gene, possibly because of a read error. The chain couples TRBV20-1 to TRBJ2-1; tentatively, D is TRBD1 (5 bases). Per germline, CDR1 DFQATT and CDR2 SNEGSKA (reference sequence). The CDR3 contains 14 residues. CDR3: CSAPSGAGLNVQSF. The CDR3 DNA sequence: TGCAGTGCACCTAGTGGGGCAGGTTTGAATGTGCAGTCCTTC.